The 18 T cell receptor beta chains given below trace back to one sample, sequenced in a study of control samples from healthy donors and cancer patients. Profiled with immunoSEQ multiplex PCR; TCRdb holds only in-frame clones, not every one. This sample carries 400,000 to 450,000 clones, about nine tenths of them seen once, and the ten largest clones take more than 6%. Input material: PBMCs. These receptors all come from a man aged 35 to 55 with head and neck cancer.

The chain joins TRBV27 to TRBJ2-7, with D possibly being TRBD1 (6 bases). Trimming took off 5 bases at V and 0 bases at J, with 11 bases between the two ends. The CDR3 length is 14 residues. In germline, CDR1 is MNHEY, CDR2 SMNVEV (reference sequence). CDR3 amino acids: CASSPNRVSYEQYF. The CDR3 DNA sequence: TGTGCCAGCAGTCCCAACAGGGTCTCCTACGAGCAGTACTTC.

In this sample, this clone turned up once. The rearrangement joins TRBV19 to TRBJ1-2, with unresolved D. The V gene's germline CDR1 is LNHDA and CDR2 SQIVND (reference sequence). The CDR3 is 14 residues long. V gave up 3 bases and J gave up 2 bases, with 10 bases separating them. For the CDR3, the DNA is TGTGCCAGTAGTATGGGGTCTCGAAACTATGGCTACACCTTC. Translation gives CASSMGSRNYGYTF.

The CDR3 coding sequence is TGTGCCAGCAGTTTAGGAGGGGGGGGGTTGTACGAGCAGTACTTC. Protein: CASSLGGGGLYEQYF. The chain links TRBV27 to TRBJ2-7; D is perhaps TRBD2 (7 bases). Germline-derived CDR1 and CDR2 are MNHEY and SMNVEV (reference sequence). The CDR3 totals 15 residues. V lost 2 bases to trimming and J lost 4 bases, with 15 bases between them.

The CDR3 DNA is TGCGCCAGCAGCTGGGGGTCTAGCGCTGGCACCGGGGAGCTGTTTTTT. It codes for CASSWGSSAGTGELFF. The chain recombines TRBV5-1 with TRBJ2-2; tentatively, D is TRBD2 (6 bases). The CDR3 extends over 16 amino acids. The V and J ends lost 3 bases and 4 bases respectively, with 16 bases between them. From germline, CDR1 is SGHRS and CDR2 YFSETQ.

This clone was seen a handful of times. The rearrangement links TRBV10-3 to TRBJ2-5; no clear D gene. Trimming pared 10 bases from V and 2 bases from J, leaving 8 bases between. The CDR3 extends over 11 amino acids. Germline V gene lookup returns CDR1 ENHRY and CDR2 SYGVKD. The CDR3 bases are TGTGCCACTCTAGAACAAGAGACCCAGTACTTC. Protein: CATLEQETQYF.

In its sample, this clone was seen once. This chain links TRBV20-1 with TRBJ2-3; D remains ambiguous. The CDR3 has 12 residues. Germline values: CDR1 DFQATT, CDR2 SNEGSKA (reference sequence). The V gene lost 3 bases and the J gene lost 4 bases, with 8 bases spanning the gap. This CDR3 reads CSASRWADTQYF. The CDR3 coding sequence is TGCAGTGCTAGTAGGTGGGCAGATACGCAGTATTTT.

J is TRBJ1-1 and V is TRBV4-1; TRBD1 is a possible D gene (5 bases). This CDR3 has 14 amino acids. The ends were cut back, 1 base at V and 3 bases at J, with 9 bases in the middle. The germline CDR1 and CDR2 sequences are MGHRA and YSYEKL. The CDR3 loop is CASSQAAGHTEAFF. In DNA form, the CDR3 reads TGCGCCAGCAGCCAAGCGGCAGGGCACACTGAAGCTTTCTTT.

J is TRBJ2-7 and V is TRBV30; D could derive from TRBD1 or TRBD2 (6 bases each). The CDR3 covers 12 residues. V was shortened by 3 bases and J by 5 bases, with 11 bases between the two germline ends. From germline, CDR1 is GTSNPN and CDR2 SVGIG (reference sequence). Written as DNA, the CDR3 is TGTGCCTGGAGGGGGGGCGGGGACGAGCAGTACTTC. Protein: CAWRGGGDEQYF.

The chain joins TRBV21-1 to TRBJ2-3. TRBV21-1 is deemed a pseudogene. The CDR3 covers 17 residues. Here the CDR3 reads CASSQEVRGDGTDTQYF. Here the CDR3 DNA reads TGTGCCAGCAGCCAGGAAGTGAGGGGAGACGGCACAGATACGCAGTATTTT.

J is TRBJ2-7 and V is TRBV6-2 or TRBV6-3; TRBD2 matches at 12 bases. The CDR3 sequence is 18 residues long. CDR1 and CDR2 from the germline V gene are MNHEY and SVGEGT. Losses at the gene ends were 1 base for V and 5 bases for J; bases not matched to a gene: 12. CDR3 loop: CASSYLASGRAGLHEQYF. In DNA, the CDR3 is TGTGCCAGCAGTTACTTGGCTAGCGGGAGGGCTGGGTTGCACGAGCAGTACTTC.

V usage is TRBV9 and J usage is TRBJ2-7, with unresolved D. The germline CDR1 and CDR2 sequences are SGDLS and YYNGEE. This CDR3 is built from 14 residues. V gave up 0 bases and J gave up 1 base, with 8 bases separating them. For the CDR3, the DNA is TGTGCCAGCAGCGTAGATCCAGATTCCTACGAGCAGTACTTC. This sequence encodes CASSVDPDSYEQYF. The variable domain in full, with the rest retrieved from reference TRBV9 and TRBJ2-7, is DSGVTQTPKHLITATGQRVTLRCSPRSGDLSVYWYQQSLDQGLQFLIQYYNGEERAKGNILERFSAQQFPDLHSELNLSSLELGDSALYFCASSVDPDSYEQYFGPGTRLTVT.

The rearrangement joins TRBV30 to TRBJ1-5; 9 positions agree with TRBD1. The V segment lost 8 bases and the J segment 5 bases; nucleotides outside the gene matches: 13. Germline CDR1 and CDR2: GTSNPN and SVGIG (reference sequence). This CDR3 spans 15 amino acids. The DNA for the CDR3 is TGTGCCGTCAACCCTCGGGACAGGGCTCATCAGCCCCAGCATTTT. This codes for CAVNPRDRAHQPQHF.

The V call is TRBV7-2, the J call TRBJ2-1, with D maybe TRBD2 (5 bases). Looked up from germline, CDR1 is SGHTA and CDR2 is FQGNSA. The CDR3 has 14 residues. Trimming stripped 3 bases from V and 9 bases from J, with 15 bases between. The CDR3 here is CASSFELGYGEQFF. CDR3 coding DNA: TGTGCCAGCAGCTTTGAACTAGGGTACGGTGAGCAGTTCTTC.

The genes are TRBV4-2 and TRBJ2-1; 7 positions match TRBD2. The CDR3 is 14 residues long. CDR1 is LGHNA and CDR2 is YNFKEQ in the germline V gene. The V segment lost 0 bases and the J segment 8 bases; nucleotides outside the gene matches: 4. In nucleotides, the CDR3 is TGTGCCAGCAGCCAAGATAGAACTAGCGATGAGCAGTTCTTC. It is translated as CASSQDRTSDEQFF.

This clone was seen more than once but under ten times. This chain links TRBV6-5 with TRBJ2-2; no clear D gene. The CDR3 runs to 15 residues. Germline V gene lookup returns CDR1 MNHEY and CDR2 SVGAGI. V lost 7 bases and J 3 bases, leaving 15 bases between the germline ends. CDR3 DNA: TGTGCCAGCATCTTAACAGAACCAGACACCGGGGAGCTGTTTTTT. It specifies CASILTEPDTGELFF.

The V gene is TRBV18, the J gene TRBJ2-1; D not resolved. V was cut by 2 bases and J by 10 bases, with 9 bases left in between. Germline CDR1 reads KGHSH; CDR2 reads LQKENI. The CDR3 is made up of 12 amino acids. Here the CDR3 reads CASSPSLREQFF. The DNA for the CDR3 is TGTGCCAGCTCACCATCCCTGAGGGAGCAGTTCTTC.

The chain combines TRBV19 with TRBJ1-1; possibly TRBD1 for D (5 bases). The CDR3 is 14 amino acids. V lost 6 bases to trimming and J lost 5 bases, with 16 bases between them. CDR1 and CDR2 from the germline V gene are LNHDA and SQIVND (reference sequence). CDR3 bases: TGTGCCAGTAGCCAACCCGGTCGGGGGACTGAAGCTTTCTTT. Translation: CASSQPGRGTEAFF.

This chain uses TRBV5-4 with TRBJ2-7, with 8 nucleotides matching TRBD2. CDR3 length: 15 amino acids. Germline loops: CDR1 SGHNT, CDR2 YYREEE (reference sequence). Losses at the gene ends were 0 bases for V and 4 bases for J; bases not matched to a gene: 6. CDR3 protein: CASSLDERERYEQYF. CDR3 coding DNA: TGTGCCAGCAGCTTGGACGAGCGGGAGAGGTACGAGCAGTACTTC.